The clone carrying this T cell receptor beta chain was observed many times. The antigen is not known. The CDR3 runs 14 residues. V gave up 3 bases and J gave up 3 bases, with 12 bases separating them. These data belong to a study of T-cell reconstitution after alpha-beta-depleted transplantation in children. Broader study findings: Day-60 TCRbeta diversity that was high in some patients was derived from surviving recipient T cells and thymic progenitors.

Unique molecular identifiers were incorporated into the prepared TCRbeta library. A single record per CDR3 protein comes from TCRdb applying MiXCR to the PCR reads. The table records some 200,000 distinct CDR3 sequences, about a tenth of them present only once. The V gene is TRBV12-3 or TRBV12-4, the J gene TRBJ2-7; D unresolved. The source was PBMCs, collected before TCRalphabeta/CD19-depleted stem cell transplant. The clonotype was recovered from a child less than two years old with acute myeloid leukemia, due to receive a stem cell transplant. The CDR3 protein is CASSFGGSYYEQYF. In DNA, the CDR3 is TGTGCCAGCAGTTTCGGTGGGTCGTACTACGAGCAGTACTTC.